The source of this TCR beta chain is a study of Ad26.COV2.S vaccination and SARS-CoV-2 variants. Findings and caveats of the study: CD8+ and CD4+ T cells specific for spike reportedly responded with substantial breadth after vaccination.

CDR1 is MNHNY, CDR2 SVGAGI, per germline (reference sequence). V shed 6 bases, J shed 7 bases, and the junction held 6 bases outside the gene matches. CDR3 size: 13 residues. The treatment here: some 20 received Ad26.COV2.S at low or high dose, single or two shots; a few received placebo; per-sample allocation not given. On day 63 after the first injection, vaccine and placebo recipients gave samples. Expression of Wuhan-strain SARS-CoV-2 spike came from the Ad26 vector that formed the vaccine. Method: immunoSEQ multiplex PCR; TCRdb's copy keeps in-frame clones and lacks some. In the table there are 430,000 or so clones, 75% to 95% of which are singletons. Remarks on this clone: Its matching antigen is unknown.

The specimen was peripheral blood, collected in a trial of Ad26.COV2.S vaccine versus placebo. The TCR sequence derives from a person between 18 and 59 years old who received the Ad26.COV2.S COVID-19 vaccine or a placebo. The chain combines TRBV6-6 with TRBJ2-7; the match to TRBD1 covers 10 bases. CDR3 nucleotides: TGTGCCAGCAGCCCCGGGACAGGGGTTGAGCAGTACTTC. Residues: CASSPGTGVEQYF.